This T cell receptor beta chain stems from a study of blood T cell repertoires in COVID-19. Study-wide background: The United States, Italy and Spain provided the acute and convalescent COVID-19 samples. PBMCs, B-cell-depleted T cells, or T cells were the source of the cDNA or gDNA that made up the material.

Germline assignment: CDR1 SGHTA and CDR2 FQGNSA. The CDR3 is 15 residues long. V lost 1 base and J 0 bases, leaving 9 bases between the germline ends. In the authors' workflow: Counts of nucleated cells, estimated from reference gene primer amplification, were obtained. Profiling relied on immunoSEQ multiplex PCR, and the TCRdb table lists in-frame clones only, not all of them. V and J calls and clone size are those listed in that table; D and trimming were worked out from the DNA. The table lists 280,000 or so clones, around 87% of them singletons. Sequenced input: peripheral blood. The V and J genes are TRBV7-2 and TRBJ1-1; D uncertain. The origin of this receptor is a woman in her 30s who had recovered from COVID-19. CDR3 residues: CASSLDTNMNTEAFF. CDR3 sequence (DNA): TGTGCCAGCAGCTTAGACACGAATATGAACACTGAAGCTTTCTTT.